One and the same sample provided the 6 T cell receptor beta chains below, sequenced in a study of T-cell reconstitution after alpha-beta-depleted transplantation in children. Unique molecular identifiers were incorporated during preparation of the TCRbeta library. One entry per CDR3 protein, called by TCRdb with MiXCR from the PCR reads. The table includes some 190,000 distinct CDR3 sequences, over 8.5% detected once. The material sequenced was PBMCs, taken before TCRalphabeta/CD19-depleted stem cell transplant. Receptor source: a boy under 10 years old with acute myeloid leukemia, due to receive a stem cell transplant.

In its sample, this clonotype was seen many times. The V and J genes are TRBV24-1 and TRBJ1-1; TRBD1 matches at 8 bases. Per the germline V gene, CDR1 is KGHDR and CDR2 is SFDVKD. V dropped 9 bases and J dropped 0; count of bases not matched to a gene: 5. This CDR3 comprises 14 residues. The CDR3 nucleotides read TGTGCCACCCCAGGGGGCGCCCTGAACACTGAAGCTTTCTTT. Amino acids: CATPGGALNTEAFF.

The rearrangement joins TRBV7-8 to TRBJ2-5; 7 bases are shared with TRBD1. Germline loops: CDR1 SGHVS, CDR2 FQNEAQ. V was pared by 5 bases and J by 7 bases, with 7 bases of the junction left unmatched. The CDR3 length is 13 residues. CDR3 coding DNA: TGTGCCAGCAGCGCGACAGGGACGGGGACCCAGTACTTC. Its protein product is CASSATGTGTQYF.

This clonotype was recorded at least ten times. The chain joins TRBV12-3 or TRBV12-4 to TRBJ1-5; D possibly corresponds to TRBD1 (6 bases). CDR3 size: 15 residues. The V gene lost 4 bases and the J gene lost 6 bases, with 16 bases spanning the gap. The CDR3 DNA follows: TGTGCCAGCAGTTACGGACAGCCTACGGGTCAGCCCCAGCATTTT. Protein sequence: CASSYGQPTGQPQHF.

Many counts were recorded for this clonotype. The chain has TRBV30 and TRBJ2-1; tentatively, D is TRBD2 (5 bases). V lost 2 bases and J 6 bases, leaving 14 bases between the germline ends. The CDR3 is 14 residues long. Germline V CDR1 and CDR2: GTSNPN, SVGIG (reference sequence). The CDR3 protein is CAWSTSPEPNEQFF. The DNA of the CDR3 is TGTGCCTGGAGTACTAGTCCTGAACCCAATGAGCAGTTCTTC.

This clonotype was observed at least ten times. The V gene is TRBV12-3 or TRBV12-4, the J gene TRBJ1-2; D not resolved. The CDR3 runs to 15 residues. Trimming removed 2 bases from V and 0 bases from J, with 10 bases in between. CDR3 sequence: CASSLNRGANYGYTF. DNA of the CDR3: TGTGCCAGCAGTTTAAACCGAGGAGCTAACTATGGCTACACCTTC.

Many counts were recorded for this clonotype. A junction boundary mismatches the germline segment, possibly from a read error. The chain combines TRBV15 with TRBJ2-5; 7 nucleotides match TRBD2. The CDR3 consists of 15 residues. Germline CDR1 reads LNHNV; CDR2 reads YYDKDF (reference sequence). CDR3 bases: TGTGCCACCAGCAGGGGCCTAGCGGATCAAGAGACCCAGTACTTT. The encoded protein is CATSRGLADQETQYF.